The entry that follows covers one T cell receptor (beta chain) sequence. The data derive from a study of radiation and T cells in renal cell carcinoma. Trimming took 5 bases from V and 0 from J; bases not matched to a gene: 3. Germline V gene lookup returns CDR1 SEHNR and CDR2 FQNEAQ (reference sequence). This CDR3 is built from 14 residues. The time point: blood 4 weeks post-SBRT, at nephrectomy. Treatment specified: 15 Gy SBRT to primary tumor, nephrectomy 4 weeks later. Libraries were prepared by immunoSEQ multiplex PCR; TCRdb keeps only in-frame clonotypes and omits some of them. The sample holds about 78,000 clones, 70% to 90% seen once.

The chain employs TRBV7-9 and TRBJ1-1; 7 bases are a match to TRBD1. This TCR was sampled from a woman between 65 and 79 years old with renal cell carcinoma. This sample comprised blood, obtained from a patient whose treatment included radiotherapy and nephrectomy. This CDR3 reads CASSLGQVNTEAFF. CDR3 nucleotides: TGTGCCAGCAGCCTAGGACAGGTGAACACTGAAGCTTTCTTT.